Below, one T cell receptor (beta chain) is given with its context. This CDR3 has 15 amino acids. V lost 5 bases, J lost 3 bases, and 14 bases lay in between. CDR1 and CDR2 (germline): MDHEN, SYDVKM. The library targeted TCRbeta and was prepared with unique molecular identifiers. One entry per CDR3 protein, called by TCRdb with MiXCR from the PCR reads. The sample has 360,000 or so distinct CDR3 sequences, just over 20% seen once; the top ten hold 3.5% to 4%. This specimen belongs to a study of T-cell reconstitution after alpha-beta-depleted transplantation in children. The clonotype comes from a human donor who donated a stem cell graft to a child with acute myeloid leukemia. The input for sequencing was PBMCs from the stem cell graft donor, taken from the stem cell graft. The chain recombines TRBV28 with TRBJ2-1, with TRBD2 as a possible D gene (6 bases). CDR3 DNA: TGTGCCAGCAGTCCCCTAGCGAGGATCTACAATGAGCAGTTCTTC. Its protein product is CASSPLARIYNEQFF. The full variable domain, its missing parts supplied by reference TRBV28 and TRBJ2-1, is DVKVTQSSRYLVKRTGEKVFLECVQDMDHENMFWYRQDPGLGLRLIYFSYDVKMKEKGDIPEGYSVSREKKERFSLILESASTNQTSMYLCASSPLARIYNEQFFGPGTRLTVL.